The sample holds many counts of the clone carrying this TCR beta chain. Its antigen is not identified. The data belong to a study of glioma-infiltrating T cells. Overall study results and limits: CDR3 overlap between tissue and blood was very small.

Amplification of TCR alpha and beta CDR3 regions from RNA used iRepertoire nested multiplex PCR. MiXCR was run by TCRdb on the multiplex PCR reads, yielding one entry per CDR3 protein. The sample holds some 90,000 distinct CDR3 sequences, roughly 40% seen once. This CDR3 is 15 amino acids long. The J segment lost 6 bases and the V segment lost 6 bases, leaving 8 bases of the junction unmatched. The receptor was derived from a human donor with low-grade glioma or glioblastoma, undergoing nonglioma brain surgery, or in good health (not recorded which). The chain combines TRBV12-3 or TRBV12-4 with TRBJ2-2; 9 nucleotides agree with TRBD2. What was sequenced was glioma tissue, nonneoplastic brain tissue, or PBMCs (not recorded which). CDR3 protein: CASSPIAGAAGELFF. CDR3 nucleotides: TGTGCCAGCAGCCCAATAGCGGGAGCCGCCGGGGAGCTGTTTTTT.